A selection of T cell receptor beta chains follows, all from one sample in a study of tissue T cells after allogeneic stem cell transplantation. Profiled with immunoSEQ multiplex PCR; TCRdb holds only in-frame clones, not every one. The table includes fewer than 30,000 clones, 85% detected once. This specimen was blood, taken before transplantation. The receptors were sampled from a woman aged 18-49 years who later had graft-versus-host disease after an allogeneic stem cell transplant. Both conserved end residues are part of each CDR3. The D gene is left open where the match is weak. Part of the rows lack a size; the others show once, few, many or a class for expanded clones.

TRBJ2-2 TRBV27 TRBD1 . TGTGCCAGCAGTTCGGGGACAGGGGTTTTGATCGGGGAGCTGTTTTTT CASSSGTGVLIGELFF
TRBJ2-2 TRBV9 TRBD2 . TGTGCCAGCAGCTCCTTTAGGACTAGCACCGGGGAGCTGTTTTTT CASSSFRTSTGELFF
TRBJ2-5 TRBV2 . . TGTGCCAGCGGAAGCGGTGGAGGGACCCAGTACTTC CASGSGGGTQYF
TRBJ2-2 TRBV7-9 . . TGTGCCAGCAGCGATTCCCGGGGGATTAACACCGGGGAGCTGTTTTTT CASSDSRGINTGELFF
TRBJ2-3 TRBV9 . . TGTGCCAGCAGCGTAGCCCTAGCGCTTAGCACAGATACGCAGTATTTT CASSVALALSTDTQYF
TRBJ2-3 TRBV27 TRBD2 . TGTGCCAGCAGTTCCGGACTAGCGGGGGGGAAAACAGATACGCAGTATTTT CASSSGLAGGKTDTQYF
TRBJ1-1 TRBV2 TRBD1 once TGTGCCAGCAGTCCGCGGACAGGGTTCGCTGAAGCTTTCTTT CASSPRTGFAEAFF
TRBJ2-5 TRBV19 TRBD1 . TGTGCCAGTAGTAAACAGGGGTACCAAGAGACCCAGTACTTC CASSKQGYQETQYF
TRBJ1-1 TRBV5-5 . . TGTGCCAGCAGCTTTCGCAGGGGAAAAGGAGGGGACACTGAAGCTTTCTTT CASSFRRGKGGDTEAFF
TRBJ2-7 TRBV5-1 . . TGCGCCAGCAGCCGGGGGGCGGGAAAGTTAGACGAGCAGTACTTC CASSRGAGKLDEQYF
TRBJ2-7 TRBV15 . . TGTGCCACCAGCAGACCCGGGACATTCTACGAGCAGTACTTC CATSRPGTFYEQYF
TRBJ2-5 TRBV12-5 . . TGTGCTAGTGGTTTGGGGAACGGATCCCCAGAGGAGACCCAGTACTTC CASGLGNGSPEETQYF
TRBJ2-6 TRBV15 . once TGTGCCACCAGCAGAGACAACTCTGGGGCCAACGTCCTGACTTTC CATSRDNSGANVLTF
TRBJ2-1 TRBV11-3 TRBD2 . TGTGCCAGCAGCCGTACTAGCGGAGAATACAATGAGCAGTTCTTC CASSRTSGEYNEQFF
TRBJ1-1 TRBV18 . . TGTGCCAGCTCACCAGGGATGGGGTACACTGAAGCTTTCTTT CASSPGMGYTEAFF
TRBJ2-1 TRBV2 . . TGTGCCAGCAGTCCGGACAGTAAAGGGCAGTTCTTC CASSPDSKGQFF
TRBJ1-1 TRBV7-9 TRBD1 . TGTGCCAGCAGCTTGGGACAGAAAACGAACACTGAAGCTTTCTTT CASSLGQKTNTEAFF
TRBJ1-6 TRBV27 . . TGTGCCAGCAGTTTTAGCCCGGGCTCACCCCTCCACTTT CASSFSPGSPLHF
TRBJ2-2 TRBV24-1 TRBD1 . TGTGCCACCAGTGACCCCGACAGGGACACCGGGGAGCTGTTTTTT CATSDPDRDTGELFF
TRBJ2-1 TRBV11-3 . . TGTGCCAGCAGCTTAGGGGGGATCCGCTCCTACAATGAGCAGTTCTTC CASSLGGIRSYNEQFF
TRBJ2-7 TRBV6-2/TRBV6-3 . . TGTGCCAGCAGCGCCAGGGGCCCCTCCTACGAGCAGTACTTC CASSARGPSYEQYF
TRBJ1-3 TRBV5-1 . . TGCGCCAGCAGCTCCTCCGGGCCGTACTCTGGAAACACCATATATTTT CASSSSGPYSGNTIYF
TRBJ2-2 TRBV3-1/TRBV3-2 . . TGTGCCAGCAGCCCACTAGCCGGGGAGCTGTTTTTT CASSPLAGELFF
TRBJ2-2 TRBV6-5 . once TGTGCCAGCAGACGACGGTCCACCGGGGAGCTGTTTTTT CASRRRSTGELFF
TRBJ1-2 TRBV6-6 . . TGTGCCAGCAGCCTGGGAGGGGCGCGGAAGGATGGCTACACCTTC CASSLGGARKDGYTF
TRBJ2-1 TRBV6-4 . . TGTGCCAGCAGTGACTCGCCAGTCGGGGGCAATGAGCAGTTCTTC CASSDSPVGGNEQFF
TRBJ2-2 TRBV28 . . TGTGCCAGCAGTCCCCTCGATGGCAGGGGACGTGTCGGGGAGCTGTTTTTT CASSPLDGRGRVGELFF
TRBJ2-5 TRBV2 TRBD2 once TGTGCCAGCAGTATGGGACTAGCACAGTACCAAGAGACCCAGTACTTC CASSMGLAQYQETQYF
TRBJ2-2 TRBV7-2 . . TGTGCCAGCAGCTTTTCCACCGGGGAGCTGTTTTTT CASSFSTGELFF
TRBJ1-1 TRBV20-1 TRBD1 few TGCAGTGCTAGTTTCCGGGACAGGGTCACTGAAGCTTTCTTT CSASFRDRVTEAFF
TRBJ1-1 TRBV6-4 . . TGTGCCAGCAGAGAACAGCGGAACACTGAAGCTTTCTTT CASREQRNTEAFF
TRBJ2-2 TRBV24-1 . . TGTGCCACCAGTGATTACAGGGACACCGGGGAGCTGTTTTTT CATSDYRDTGELFF
TRBJ2-7 TRBV5-1 . once TGCGCCAGCAGCTTCGACAGCACCTACGAGCAGTACTTC CASSFDSTYEQYF
TRBJ2-3 TRBV4-3 . few TGCGCCAGCAGCCAAGAAGCCCGCGCACCCTCTAGCACAGATACGCAGTATTTT CASSQEARAPSSTDTQYF
TRBJ2-1 TRBV15 . . TGTGCCACCAGCAGGTACTCGGGACGTTCGGGTAGTCGGTTCTTC CATSRYSGRSGSRFF
TRBJ2-3 TRBV28 . . TGTGCCAGCAGTCACATTGTTACGCAGTATTTT CASSHIVTQYF
TRBJ1-1 TRBV5-8 . . TGTGCCAGCAGCTTGGTCGGCGTGAACACTGAAGCTTTCTTT CASSLVGVNTEAFF
TRBJ1-3 TRBV2 TRBD1 once TGTGCCACCCGACAGGGACAGGGTCTATCTGGAAACACCATATATTTT CATRQGQGLSGNTIYF
TRBJ2-7 TRBV3-1/TRBV3-2 . . TGTGCCAGCAGCCAAGACCCAGGCTACGAGCAGTACTTC CASSQDPGYEQYF